This T cell receptor beta chain comes out of a study of blood T cell repertoires in COVID-19. Clones were sequenced by immunoSEQ multiplex PCR, and TCRdb holds only the in-frame ones, with some missing. The data hold over 400,000 clones, with less than 90% observed a single time. In germline, CDR1 is SGHTA, CDR2 FQGNSA. Trimming cost V 5 bases and J 0 bases, with 13 bases left between them. The CDR3 length is 15 residues. The gene calls are TRBV7-2 and TRBJ1-1; perhaps TRBD1 as D (6 bases). This receptor was taken from a woman in her forties or fifties with COVID-19, enrolled during active disease. Sequencing input: peripheral blood. The CDR3 here is CASSPSGHLNTEAFF. The CDR3 DNA sequence: TGTGCCAGCAGCCCCTCGGGACACCTGAACACTGAAGCTTTCTTT.